Below, 19 T cell receptor beta chains from the same sample are listed, as sequenced in a study of CD8 T cells in Susac syndrome. Random hexamers were used to reverse transcribe the RNA input (about 0.45 to 1 ug). TCRdb ran MiXCR on the immunoSEQ multiplex PCR reads and lists one entry per CDR3 protein. The table records a few hundred thousand distinct CDR3 sequences, about 95% of them present only once. The specimen was CD4+ T cells from PBMCs. All receptors derive from a human donor with multiple sclerosis.

The chain has TRBV18 and TRBJ2-7; 8 nucleotides agree with TRBD1. The CDR3 extends over 14 amino acids. Unmatched junction bases numbered 7, after V lost 7 bases and J lost 2 bases. The V gene's germline CDR1 is KGHSH and CDR2 LQKENI. The CDR3 DNA reads as TGTGCCAGCTTAGAACAACAGGGGGCCTACGAGCAGTACTTC. The encoded protein is CASLEQQGAYEQYF.

This chain uses TRBV5-1 with TRBJ2-3; 13 positions match TRBD2. The CDR3 has 18 residues. V lost 4 bases and J lost 4; bases outside the gene matches: 12. Germline-derived CDR1 and CDR2 are SGHRS and YFSETQ. For the CDR3, the DNA is TGCGCCAGCAGCCCCCGGACTAGCGGGAGAGCCGAGCCAGATACGCAGTATTTT. Translation: CASSPRTSGRAEPDTQYF.

V is TRBV28 and J is TRBJ2-7; 8 bases match TRBD1. This CDR3 spans 15 amino acids. With 5 bases clipped from V and 5 bases from J, the junction kept 11 bases outside the gene matches. Looked up from germline, CDR1 is MDHEN and CDR2 is SYDVKM. Here the CDR3 DNA reads TGTGCCAGCAGTCGCCATACAGGGGGTTCTAACGAGCAGTACTTC. Protein product: CASSRHTGGSNEQYF.

This clonotype was counted a single time. The rearrangement uses TRBV3-1 and TRBJ2-3, with unresolved D. Trimming took off 4 bases at V and 6 bases at J, with 14 bases between the two ends. Germline assignment: CDR1 LGHDT and CDR2 YNNKEL (reference sequence). This CDR3 has 14 residues. DNA of the CDR3: TGTGCCAGCAGCCCCCCCCTCCTCGGGGATACGCAGTATTTT. This translates into CASSPPLLGDTQYF.

The rearrangement joins TRBV29-1 to TRBJ1-2; D remains unclear. CDR3 length equals 14 residues. The germline V gene has CDR1 SQVTM and CDR2 ANQGSEA. The V end was cut by 4 bases, the J end by 1 base, with 13 bases between. CDR3 DNA: TGCAGCGTTGGTTTCCAGAGCGATAACTATGGCTACACCTTC. Translation: CSVGFQSDNYGYTF.

This clonotype was seen just once. This chain links TRBV7-3 with TRBJ2-3; D possibly uses TRBD1 or TRBD2 (5 bases each). Germline CDR1 reads SGHTA; CDR2 reads FQGTGA. The CDR3 is made up of 15 amino acids. V was clipped by 2 bases and J by 4 bases, with 13 bases between them. The chain's CDR3 is CASSLGGERADTQYF. CDR3 nucleotides: TGTGCCAGCAGCTTAGGGGGAGAAAGGGCAGATACGCAGTATTTT.

This chain connects TRBV27 to TRBJ1-1; no reliable D call. CDR1 MNHEY and CDR2 SMNVEV come from the germline V gene (reference sequence). The CDR3 has 16 residues. Trimming stripped 6 bases from V and 0 bases from J, with 17 bases between. Written as DNA, the CDR3 is TGTGCCAGCAGCCCCTGGGGAAGGTCAATGAACACTGAAGCTTTCTTT. This encodes CASSPWGRSMNTEAFF.

The rearrangement joins TRBV27 to TRBJ1-6, with a weak D call TRBD1 (5 bases). The CDR3 has 15 residues. V shed 0 bases and J shed 6 bases, with 9 bases lying between them. Per germline, CDR1 MNHEY and CDR2 SMNVEV (reference sequence). The CDR3 DNA is TGTGCCAGCAGTTTATCCGGGGGAACTAATTCACCCCTCCACTTT. It yields the protein CASSLSGGTNSPLHF.

The chain combines TRBV27 with TRBJ2-5; 8 bases map to TRBD2. The tail of the sequence fits TRBJ2-7 better, so the J call may be wrong. Germline CDR1 is MNHEY and CDR2 is SMNVEV (reference sequence). This CDR3 comprises 14 residues. CDR3 DNA: TGTGCCAGCGGCAAAAGCGGGGGCAACTACGAGCAGTACTTC. Its protein product is CASGKSGGNYEQYF.

V gene TRBV20-1 combines with J gene TRBJ1-1; D is ambiguous. The CDR3 covers 12 residues. Trimming took off 7 bases at V and 4 bases at J, with 13 bases between the two ends. Germline V lookup: CDR1 DFQATT, CDR2 SNEGSKA (reference sequence). This CDR3 is CSVPTSGTEAFF. For the CDR3, the DNA is TGCAGTGTCCCCACGTCGGGCACTGAAGCTTTCTTT.

This clonotype has just one count. This chain connects TRBV29-1 to TRBJ1-1, with 12 positions matching TRBD1. CDR1 and CDR2 from the germline V gene are SQVTM and ANQGSEA. V shed 7 bases and J 4 bases; nucleotides not matched to a gene: 4. The CDR3 consists of 13 residues. The CDR3 DNA sequence: TGCAGCGCGGGACAGGGGGCCGTCACTGAAGCTTTCTTT. Translated: CSAGQGAVTEAFF.

This clonotype was found once. This rearrangement joins TRBV3-1 to TRBJ2-7, with unresolved D. The CDR3 contains 14 residues. From germline, CDR1 is LGHDT and CDR2 YNNKEL (reference sequence). V was cut by 0 bases and J by 0 bases, with 6 bases left in between. In DNA form, the CDR3 reads TGTGCCAGCAGCCAAGATCACAGCTCCTACGAGCAGTACTTC. Protein product: CASSQDHSSYEQYF.

The V gene is TRBV20-1, the J gene TRBJ2-5; D is perhaps TRBD1 (6 bases). Trimming left V 5 bases short and J 7 bases short, with 14 bases between. The CDR3 totals 12 residues. Per the germline V gene, CDR1 is DFQATT and CDR2 is SNEGSKA (reference sequence). The CDR3 bases are TGCAGTGCTCTGAACAGGGTGGGGACCCAGTACTTC. Protein: CSALNRVGTQYF.

The J gene is TRBJ2-4, the V gene TRBV27; no clear D. This CDR3 spans 15 amino acids. V was shortened by 5 bases and J by 0 bases, with 11 bases between the two germline ends. The germline CDR1 and CDR2 sequences are MNHEY and SMNVEV (reference sequence). DNA for the CDR3: TGTGCCAGCAGTGCGGATCGACTAGCCAAAAACATTCAGTACTTC. This sequence encodes CASSADRLAKNIQYF.

This clonotype showed up just once. This chain uses TRBV5-1 with TRBJ1-5; TRBD1 might be the D (5 bases). Germline loops: CDR1 SGHRS, CDR2 YFSETQ. V was cut by 5 bases and J by 4 bases, with 13 bases left in between. The CDR3 has 14 residues. The CDR3 protein is CASRAGTDNQPQHF. The DNA of the CDR3 is TGCGCCAGCAGGGCTGGGACGGATAATCAGCCCCAGCATTTT.

The chain links TRBV5-1 to TRBJ1-2, with 8 positions matching TRBD1. CDR3 size: 14 residues. V shed 4 bases and J 5 bases; nucleotides not matched to a gene: 7. Per germline, CDR1 SGHRS and CDR2 YFSETQ. In DNA, the CDR3 is TGCGCCAGCAGCACCTCAGGGGGCGGATATGGCTACACCTTC. Protein sequence: CASSTSGGGYGYTF.

This chain links TRBV12-3 or TRBV12-4 with TRBJ1-1; D unresolved. This CDR3 region has 12 residues. V dropped 7 bases and J dropped 4 bases, with 10 bases sitting between them. The CDR3 spells CASNTRGTEAFF. CDR3 DNA: TGTGCCAGCAATACGCGAGGCACTGAAGCTTTCTTT.

This sequence joins TRBV30 and TRBJ1-1; D remains ambiguous. Trimming pared 4 bases from V and 4 bases from J, leaving 13 bases between. This CDR3 spans 13 amino acids. Germline CDR1 GTSNPN, CDR2 SVGIG (reference sequence). The CDR3 nucleotides are TGTGCCTGGAATTTCGGTGCCGGCACTGAAGCTTTCTTT. Amino acid sequence: CAWNFGAGTEAFF. Variable domain in full (rest from reference TRBV30 and TRBJ1-1): SQTIHQWPATLVQPVGSPLSLECTVEGTSNPNLYWYRQAAGRGLQLLFYSVGIGQISSEVPQNLSASRPQDRQFILSSKKLLLSDSGFYLCAWNFGAGTEAFFGQGTRLTVV.

The V and J genes are TRBV12-3 or TRBV12-4 and TRBJ2-7, with D perhaps matching TRBD1 or TRBD2 (5 bases each). CDR3 length: 14 amino acids. With 2 bases removed from V and 6 bases from J, the gap between germline ends came to 14 bases. The CDR3 DNA is TGTGCCAGCAGTTTAATTGGGGGAGTGGGCGAGCAGTACTTC. Its protein product is CASSLIGGVGEQYF.